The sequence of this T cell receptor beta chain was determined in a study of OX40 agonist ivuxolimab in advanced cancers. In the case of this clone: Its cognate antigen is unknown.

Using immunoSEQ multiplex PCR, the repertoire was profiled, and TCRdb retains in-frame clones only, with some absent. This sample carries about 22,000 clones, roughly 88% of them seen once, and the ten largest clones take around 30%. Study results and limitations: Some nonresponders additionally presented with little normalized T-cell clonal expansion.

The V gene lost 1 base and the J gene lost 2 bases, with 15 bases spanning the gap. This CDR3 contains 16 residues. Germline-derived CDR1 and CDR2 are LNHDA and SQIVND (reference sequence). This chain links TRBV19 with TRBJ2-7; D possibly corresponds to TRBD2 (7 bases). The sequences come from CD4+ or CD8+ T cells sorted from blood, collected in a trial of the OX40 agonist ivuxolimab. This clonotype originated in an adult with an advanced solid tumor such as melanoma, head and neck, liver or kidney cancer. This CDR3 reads CASSIVSRGLTYEQYF. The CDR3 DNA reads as TGTGCCAGTAGTATAGTGAGCAGGGGACTAACCTACGAGCAGTACTTC.